This is a list of T cell receptor beta chains from one sample in a study of regulatory T cells. Only in-frame clones appear in the TCRdb table, and some are missing; sequencing was by immunoSEQ multiplex PCR. Of under 4,000 clones listed, around 94% are singletons. Input material: CD4+ Tregs sorted from blood. These receptors originate from a person aged 18-30 years with CD3G deficiency. The CDR3 runs from the conserved cysteine through the conserved F or W. D genes are given only for firm matches. Expanded clones get a size class; other rows say once, few or many, or leave the size out.

TGTGCCAGCAGCTTAGCTCGGGACAGAACTGAAGCTTTCTTT	CASSLARDRTEAFF	TRBD1	-	TRBJ1-1	TRBV7-8
TGTGCCAGCAGCTTAGGGGCTAGCTCTGGGGCCAACGTCCTGACTTTC	CASSLGASSGANVLTF	-	-	TRBJ2-6	TRBV7-9
TGTGCCAGCAGCTTAGGAGAGGGTACATGGGAGACCCAGTACTTC	CASSLGEGTWETQYF	-	-	TRBJ2-5	TRBV11-2
TGTGCCAGCAGTTTATCCCCGGGACAGGGGAACAATGAGCAGTTCTTC	CASSLSPGQGNNEQFF	TRBD1	-	TRBJ2-1	TRBV28
TGTGCCAGCAGTCCCAGCAGCGGAGGCTACACCTTC	CASSPSSGGYTF	-	once	TRBJ1-2	TRBV6-5
TGTGCCATCGGACAGGGAGGAGAGACCCAGTACTTC	CAIGQGGETQYF	TRBD1	-	TRBJ2-5	TRBV10-3
TGCGCCAGCAGCCAAGATATGAAAAACACCATATATTTT	CASSQDMKNTIYF	-	-	TRBJ1-3	TRBV4-1
TGTGCCAGCAGATGGACTGGATCCACAGATACGCAGTATTTT	CASRWTGSTDTQYF	-	-	TRBJ2-3	TRBV6-5
TGTGCCAGCAGCTCCCCCGGACAGGGGGCCTACGAGCAGTACTTC	CASSSPGQGAYEQYF	TRBD1	-	TRBJ2-7	TRBV28
TGTGCCAGCAGGTACAGGGGGCCATCTGGGACAGATACGCAGTATTTT	CASRYRGPSGTDTQYF	TRBD1	-	TRBJ2-3	TRBV6-5
TGTGCCAGCGGGAGAGGAAATGAGCAGTTCTTC	CASGRGNEQFF	-	-	TRBJ2-1	TRBV19
TGTGCCAGCAGACCCCTAGCGGGGGGGAAGTACAATGAGCAGTTCTTC	CASRPLAGGKYNEQFF	TRBD2	-	TRBJ2-1	TRBV7-9
TGTGCCAGCAGCTTAGACAGGGGGCCCGGGGAGCTGTTTTTT	CASSLDRGPGELFF	TRBD1	-	TRBJ2-2	TRBV7-2
TGTGCCAGCAGCTTAGGATGGTACGATGGGGCCTACAATGAGCAGTTCTTC	CASSLGWYDGAYNEQFF	-	once	TRBJ2-1	TRBV7-8
TGTGCCAGCTCCAACAGGGGGTATGGCGGGGAGCTGTTTTTT	CASSNRGYGGELFF	TRBD1	-	TRBJ2-2	TRBV19
TGTGCCAGCAGCTTCGCGGGCCTTCTCTCCTACGAGCAGTACTTC	CASSFAGLLSYEQYF	-	-	TRBJ2-7	TRBV6-1
TGCAGCGTTGAAGGGACAGGGACTAGGACACCCCTCCACTTT	CSVEGTGTRTPLHF	TRBD1	-	TRBJ1-6	TRBV29-1
TGTGCCAGCAGCCCCAATACTCCCAAAAACATTCAGTACTTC	CASSPNTPKNIQYF	-	-	TRBJ2-4	TRBV13
TGTGCCAGCAGCTTAGACTTCTCGGGAGTGGTATATGAGCAGTTCTTC	CASSLDFSGVVYEQFF	-	-	TRBJ2-1	TRBV7-8
TGTGCCAGCGGCCAGGCGAGGACTAGCGGGGGCCTCCCTGGGAATGAGCAGTTCTTC	CASGQARTSGGLPGNEQFF	TRBD2	-	TRBJ2-1	TRBV7-3
TGTGCCAGCAGCTTAGTAGCGGGGGCCCCAGCTGGGGCCAACGTCCTGACTTTC	CASSLVAGAPAGANVLTF	TRBD2	-	TRBJ2-6	TRBV7-9
TGTGCCAGCAGTTACCCCCGACAGGGCGGAGAGCAGTACTTC	CASSYPRQGGEQYF	TRBD1	-	TRBJ2-7	TRBV6-5
TGTGCCAGCAGCAAAGAATCCGAGGGTCGGATCGGTCAGCCCCAGCATTTT	CASSKESEGRIGQPQHF	-	-	TRBJ1-5	TRBV21-1
TGCGCCAGCAGCTTGGGACTCCGGGGGGAGACCCAGTACTTC	CASSLGLRGETQYF	-	-	TRBJ2-5	TRBV5-1
TGTGCCAGCAGTTTGGGACAGAAGGCCTACGAGCAGTACTTC	CASSLGQKAYEQYF	TRBD1	-	TRBJ2-7	TRBV6-1
TGTGCCAGCTCGCAGCTAGGAACAGATACGCAGTATTTT	CASSQLGTDTQYF	-	-	TRBJ2-3	TRBV18
TGTGCCAGCACTAAATTGGACAGCCGCACAGATACGCAGTATTTT	CASTKLDSRTDTQYF	-	-	TRBJ2-3	TRBV6-1
TGTGCCAGCAGTTTAGATTGGGGATATGGCTACACCTTC	CASSLDWGYGYTF	-	-	TRBJ1-2	TRBV28
TGTGCCAGCAGTTTATGGGGCACAGATACGCAGTATTTT	CASSLWGTDTQYF	-	few	TRBJ2-3	TRBV28
TGTGCCAGCAATCTCCCGGGGGTCGGTGGCTACACCTTC	CASNLPGVGGYTF	-	-	TRBJ1-2	TRBV6-1